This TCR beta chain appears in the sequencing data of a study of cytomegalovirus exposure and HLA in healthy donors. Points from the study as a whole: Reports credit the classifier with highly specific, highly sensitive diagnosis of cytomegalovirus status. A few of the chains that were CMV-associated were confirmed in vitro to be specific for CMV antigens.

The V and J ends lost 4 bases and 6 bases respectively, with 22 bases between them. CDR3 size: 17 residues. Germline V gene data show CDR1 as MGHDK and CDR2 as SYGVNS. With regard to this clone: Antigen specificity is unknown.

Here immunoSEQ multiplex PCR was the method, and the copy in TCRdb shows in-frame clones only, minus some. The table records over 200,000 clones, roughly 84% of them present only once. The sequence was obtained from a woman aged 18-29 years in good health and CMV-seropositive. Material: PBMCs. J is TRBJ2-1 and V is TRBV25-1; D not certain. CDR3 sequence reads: CASSGSIPSRGFNEQFF. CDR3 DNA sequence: TGTGCCAGCAGTGGGTCGATCCCGAGCCGAGGATTCAATGAGCAGTTCTTC.